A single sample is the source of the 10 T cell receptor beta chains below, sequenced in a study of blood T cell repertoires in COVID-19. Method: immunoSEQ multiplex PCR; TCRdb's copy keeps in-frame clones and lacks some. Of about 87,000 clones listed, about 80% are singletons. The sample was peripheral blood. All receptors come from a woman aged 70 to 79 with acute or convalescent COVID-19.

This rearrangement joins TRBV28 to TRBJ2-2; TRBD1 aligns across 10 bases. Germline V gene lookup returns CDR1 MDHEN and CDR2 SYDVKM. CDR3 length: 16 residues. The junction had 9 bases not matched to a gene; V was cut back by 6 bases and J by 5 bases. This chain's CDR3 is CASRPDRGRGTGELFF. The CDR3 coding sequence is TGTGCCAGCAGGCCTGACAGGGGGCGAGGGACCGGGGAGCTGTTTTTT.

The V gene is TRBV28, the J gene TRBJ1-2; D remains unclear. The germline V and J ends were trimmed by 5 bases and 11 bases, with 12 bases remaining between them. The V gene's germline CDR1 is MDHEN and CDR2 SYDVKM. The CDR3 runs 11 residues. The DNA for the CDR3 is TGTGCCAGCAGTGCCGTATACGGGTACACCTTC. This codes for CASSAVYGYTF.

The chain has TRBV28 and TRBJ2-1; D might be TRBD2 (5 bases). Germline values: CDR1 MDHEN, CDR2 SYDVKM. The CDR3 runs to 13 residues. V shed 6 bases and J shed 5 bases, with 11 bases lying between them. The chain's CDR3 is CASSGDYHNEQFF. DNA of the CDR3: TGTGCCAGCAGCGGAGACTACCACAATGAGCAGTTCTTC.

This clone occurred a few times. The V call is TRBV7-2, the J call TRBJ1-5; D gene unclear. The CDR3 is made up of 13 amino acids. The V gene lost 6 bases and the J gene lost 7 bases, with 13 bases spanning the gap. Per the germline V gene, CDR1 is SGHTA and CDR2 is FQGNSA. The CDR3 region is CASSGREGQPQHF. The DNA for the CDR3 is TGTGCCAGCAGTGGGAGGGAGGGACAGCCCCAGCATTTT.

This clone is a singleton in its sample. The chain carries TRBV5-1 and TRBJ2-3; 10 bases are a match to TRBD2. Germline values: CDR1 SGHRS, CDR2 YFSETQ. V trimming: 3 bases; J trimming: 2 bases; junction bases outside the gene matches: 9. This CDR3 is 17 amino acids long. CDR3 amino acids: CASSSKPGLAFTDTQYF. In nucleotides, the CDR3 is TGCGCCAGCAGCTCCAAACCGGGACTAGCGTTCACAGATACGCAGTATTTT.

This CDR3 is CASSNTGDRYGYTF. The CDR3 nucleotides are TGTGCCAGCTCAAACACAGGAGATCGCTATGGCTACACCTTC. The chain couples TRBV18 to TRBJ1-2, with a possible D match to TRBD1 (5 bases). Per germline, CDR1 KGHSH and CDR2 LQKENI. Trimming took 5 bases from V and 4 from J, leaving 14 bases between them. CDR3 length equals 14 residues.

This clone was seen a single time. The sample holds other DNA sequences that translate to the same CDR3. The CDR3 region has the DNA TGTGCCAGTTTAAAAGGACAGGGAGGCACTGAAGCTTTCTTT. Translation: CASLKGQGGTEAFF. The chain carries TRBV19 and TRBJ1-1, with 8 positions matching TRBD1. CDR3 size: 14 residues. The germline V gene has CDR1 LNHDA and CDR2 SQIVND (reference sequence). After removal of 8 bases from V and 4 bases from J, the junction contained 9 bases not matched to a gene.

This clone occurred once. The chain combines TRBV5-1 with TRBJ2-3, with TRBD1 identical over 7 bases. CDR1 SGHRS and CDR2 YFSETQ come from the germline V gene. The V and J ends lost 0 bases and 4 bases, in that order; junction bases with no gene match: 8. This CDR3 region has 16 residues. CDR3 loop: CASSLERGQIADTQYF. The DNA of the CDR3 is TGCGCCAGCAGCTTGGAAAGGGGGCAGATCGCAGATACGCAGTATTTT.

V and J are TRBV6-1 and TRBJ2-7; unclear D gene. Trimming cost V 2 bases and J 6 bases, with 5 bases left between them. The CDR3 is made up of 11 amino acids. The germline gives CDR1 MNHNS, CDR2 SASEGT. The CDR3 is CASSEKAEQYF. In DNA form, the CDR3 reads TGTGCCAGCAGTGAAAAAGCCGAGCAGTACTTC.

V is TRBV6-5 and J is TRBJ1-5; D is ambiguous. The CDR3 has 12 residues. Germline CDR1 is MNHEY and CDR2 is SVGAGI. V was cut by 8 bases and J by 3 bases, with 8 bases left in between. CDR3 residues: CASRRYNQPQHF. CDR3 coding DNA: TGTGCCAGCCGGAGGTACAATCAGCCCCAGCATTTT.